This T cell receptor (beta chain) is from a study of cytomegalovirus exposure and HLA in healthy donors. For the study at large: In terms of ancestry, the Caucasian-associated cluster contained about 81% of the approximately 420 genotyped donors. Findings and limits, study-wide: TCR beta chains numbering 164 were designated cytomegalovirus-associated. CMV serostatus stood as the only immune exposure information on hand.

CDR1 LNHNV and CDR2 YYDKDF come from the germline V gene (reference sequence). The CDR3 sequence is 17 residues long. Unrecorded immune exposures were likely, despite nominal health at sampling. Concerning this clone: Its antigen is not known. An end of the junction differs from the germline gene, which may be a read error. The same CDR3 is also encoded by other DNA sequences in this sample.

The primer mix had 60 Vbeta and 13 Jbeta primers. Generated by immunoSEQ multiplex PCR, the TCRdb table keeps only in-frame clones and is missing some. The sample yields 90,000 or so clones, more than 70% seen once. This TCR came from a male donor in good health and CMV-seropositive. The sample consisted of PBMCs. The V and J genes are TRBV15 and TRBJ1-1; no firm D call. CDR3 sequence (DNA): TGCGCCACCAGCAGAGTCCGGTCTCGAGGGCTGAACACTGAAGCTTTCTTT. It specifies CATSRVRSRGLNTEAFF.